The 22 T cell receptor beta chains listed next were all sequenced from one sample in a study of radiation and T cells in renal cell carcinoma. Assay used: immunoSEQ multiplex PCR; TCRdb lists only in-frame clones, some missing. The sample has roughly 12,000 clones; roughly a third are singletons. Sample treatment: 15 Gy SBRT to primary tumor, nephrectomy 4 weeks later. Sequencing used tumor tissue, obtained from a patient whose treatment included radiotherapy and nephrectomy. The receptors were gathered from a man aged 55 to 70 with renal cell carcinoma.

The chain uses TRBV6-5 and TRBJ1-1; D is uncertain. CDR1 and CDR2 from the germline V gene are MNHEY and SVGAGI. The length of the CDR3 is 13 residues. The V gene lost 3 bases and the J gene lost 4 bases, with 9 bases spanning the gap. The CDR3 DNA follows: TGTGCCAGCAGTTATCTTAATCCCACTGAAGCTTTCTTT. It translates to CASSYLNPTEAFF.

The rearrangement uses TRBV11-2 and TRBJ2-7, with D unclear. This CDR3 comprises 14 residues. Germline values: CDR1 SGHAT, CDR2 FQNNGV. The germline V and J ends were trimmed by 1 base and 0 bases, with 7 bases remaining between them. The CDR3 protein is CASSLGAASYEQYV. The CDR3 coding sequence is TGTGCCAGCAGCTTAGGGGCGGCCTCCTACGAGCAGTACGTC.

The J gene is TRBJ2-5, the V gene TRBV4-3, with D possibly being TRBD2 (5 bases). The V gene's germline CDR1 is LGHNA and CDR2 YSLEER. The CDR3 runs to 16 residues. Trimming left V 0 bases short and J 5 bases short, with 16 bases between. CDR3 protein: CASSQDRASSVETQYF. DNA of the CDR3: TGCGCCAGCAGCCAAGATAGGGCTAGCTCTGTCGAGACCCAGTACTTC.

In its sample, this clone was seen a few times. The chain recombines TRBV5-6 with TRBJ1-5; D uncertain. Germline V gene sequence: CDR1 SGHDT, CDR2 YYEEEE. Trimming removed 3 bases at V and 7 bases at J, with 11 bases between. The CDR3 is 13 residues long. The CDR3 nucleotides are TGTGCCAGCAGCTATGAAGGGAGGCAGCCCCAGCATTTT. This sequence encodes CASSYEGRQPQHF.

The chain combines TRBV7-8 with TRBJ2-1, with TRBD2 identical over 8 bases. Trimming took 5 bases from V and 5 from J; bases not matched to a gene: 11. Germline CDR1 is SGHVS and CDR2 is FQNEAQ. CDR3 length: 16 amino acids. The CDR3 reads CASSPRDSGAHNEQFF. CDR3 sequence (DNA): TGTGCCAGCAGCCCCAGGGATAGCGGGGCCCACAATGAGCAGTTCTTC.

The CDR3 reads CASSQDTGAYGYTF. CDR3 bases: TGCGCCAGCAGCCAAGATACCGGCGCCTATGGCTACACCTTC. The chain uses TRBV4-3 and TRBJ1-2; D is uncertain. The CDR3 runs to 14 residues. Trimming removed 0 bases at V and 4 bases at J, with 9 bases between. Germline CDR1 is LGHNA and CDR2 is YSLEER.

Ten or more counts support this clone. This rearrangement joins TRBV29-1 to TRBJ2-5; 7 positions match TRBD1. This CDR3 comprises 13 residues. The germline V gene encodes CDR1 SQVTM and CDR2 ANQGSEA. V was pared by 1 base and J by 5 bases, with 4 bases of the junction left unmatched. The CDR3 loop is CSVEVDRVETQYF. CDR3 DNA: TGCAGCGTTGAAGTCGACAGGGTTGAGACCCAGTACTTC.

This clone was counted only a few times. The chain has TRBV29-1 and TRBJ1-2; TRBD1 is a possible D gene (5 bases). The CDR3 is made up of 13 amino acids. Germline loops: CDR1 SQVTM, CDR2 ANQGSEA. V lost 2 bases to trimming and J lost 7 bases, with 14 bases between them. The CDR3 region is CSVERRRGGGYTF. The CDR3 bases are TGCAGCGTTGAAAGGAGAAGGGGTGGTGGCTACACCTTC.

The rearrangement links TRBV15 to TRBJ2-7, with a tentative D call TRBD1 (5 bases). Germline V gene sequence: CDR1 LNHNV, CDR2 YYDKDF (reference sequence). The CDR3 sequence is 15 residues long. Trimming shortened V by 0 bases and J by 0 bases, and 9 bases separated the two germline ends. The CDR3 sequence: CATSRDPQASYEQYF. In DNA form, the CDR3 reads TGTGCCACCAGCAGAGATCCACAGGCCTCCTACGAGCAGTACTTC. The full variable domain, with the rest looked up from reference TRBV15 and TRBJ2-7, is DAMVIQNPRYQVTQFGKPVTLSCSQTLNHNVMYWYQQKSSQAPKLLFHYYDKDFNNEADTPDNFQSRRPNTSFCFLDIRSPGLGDTAMYLCATSRDPQASYEQYFGPGTRLTVT.

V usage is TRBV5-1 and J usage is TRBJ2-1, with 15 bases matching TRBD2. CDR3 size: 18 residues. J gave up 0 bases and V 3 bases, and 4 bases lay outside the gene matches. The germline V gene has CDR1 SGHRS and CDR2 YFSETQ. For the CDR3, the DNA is TGCGCCAGCAGCTATGGGACTAGCGGGGGGAGCTCCTACAATGAGCAGTTCTTC. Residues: CASSYGTSGGSSYNEQFF.

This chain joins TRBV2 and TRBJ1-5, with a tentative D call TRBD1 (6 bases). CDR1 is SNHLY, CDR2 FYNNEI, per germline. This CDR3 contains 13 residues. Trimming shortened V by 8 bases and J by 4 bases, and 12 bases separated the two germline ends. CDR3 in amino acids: CASGGGANQPQHF. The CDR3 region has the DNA TGTGCCAGCGGGGGCGGGGCAAATCAGCCCCAGCATTTT.

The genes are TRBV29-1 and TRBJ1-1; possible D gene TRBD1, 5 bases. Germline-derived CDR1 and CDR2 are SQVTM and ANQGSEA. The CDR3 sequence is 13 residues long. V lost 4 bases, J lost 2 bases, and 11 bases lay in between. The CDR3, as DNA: TGCAGCGTTGTTGCAGGGCTAAACACTGAAGCTTTCTTT. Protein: CSVVAGLNTEAFF.

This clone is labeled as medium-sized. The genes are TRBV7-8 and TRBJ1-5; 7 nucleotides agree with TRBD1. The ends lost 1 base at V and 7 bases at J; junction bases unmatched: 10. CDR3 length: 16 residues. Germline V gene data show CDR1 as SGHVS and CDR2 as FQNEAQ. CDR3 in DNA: TGTGCCAGCAGCTTAGGGGGTCGACAGGGATTACAGCCCCAGCATTTT. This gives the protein CASSLGGRQGLQPQHF.

The CDR3 bases are TGTGCCTCCGCCCCGGAGGGCCTCATCAATGAGCAGTTCTTC. Amino acids: CASAPEGLINEQFF. The chain is built from TRBV4-2 and TRBJ2-1; perhaps TRBD2 as D (6 bases). Germline loops: CDR1 LGHNA, CDR2 YNFKEQ. Trimming left V 11 bases short and J 6 bases short, with 20 bases between. The CDR3 length is 14 residues.

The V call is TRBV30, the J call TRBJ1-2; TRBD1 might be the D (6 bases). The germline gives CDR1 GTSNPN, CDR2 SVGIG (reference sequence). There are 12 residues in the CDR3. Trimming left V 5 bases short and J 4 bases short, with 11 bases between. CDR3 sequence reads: CAWGDIFYGYTF. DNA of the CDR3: TGTGCCTGGGGGGACATTTTCTATGGCTACACCTTC.

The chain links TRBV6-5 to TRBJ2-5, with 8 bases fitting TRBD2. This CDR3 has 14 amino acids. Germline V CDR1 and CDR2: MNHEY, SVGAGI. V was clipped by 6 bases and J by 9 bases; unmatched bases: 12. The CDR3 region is CASSQGLAPESQYF. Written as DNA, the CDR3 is TGTGCCAGCAGCCAAGGACTAGCCCCCGAGTCCCAGTACTTC.

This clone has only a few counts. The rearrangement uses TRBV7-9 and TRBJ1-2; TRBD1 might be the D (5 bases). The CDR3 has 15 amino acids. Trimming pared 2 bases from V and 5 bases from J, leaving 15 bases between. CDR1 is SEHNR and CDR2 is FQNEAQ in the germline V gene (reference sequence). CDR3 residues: CASSLMQGGFYGYTF. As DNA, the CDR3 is TGTGCCAGCAGCTTAATGCAGGGAGGGTTTTATGGCTACACCTTC.

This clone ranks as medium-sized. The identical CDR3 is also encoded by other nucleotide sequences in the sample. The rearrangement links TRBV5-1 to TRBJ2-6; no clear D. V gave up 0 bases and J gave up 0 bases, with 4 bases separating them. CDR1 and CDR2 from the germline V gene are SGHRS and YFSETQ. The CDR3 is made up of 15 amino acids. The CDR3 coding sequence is TGCGCCAGCAGCTTGGGAGACTCTGGGGCCAACGTCCTGACTTTC. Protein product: CASSLGDSGANVLTF.

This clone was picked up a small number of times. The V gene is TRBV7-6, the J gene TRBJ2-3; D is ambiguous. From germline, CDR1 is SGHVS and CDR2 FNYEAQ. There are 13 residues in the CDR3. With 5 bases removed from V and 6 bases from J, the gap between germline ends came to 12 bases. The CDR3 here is CASSPGPYDTQYF. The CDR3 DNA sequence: TGTGCCAGCAGCCCCGGGCCGTACGATACGCAGTATTTT.

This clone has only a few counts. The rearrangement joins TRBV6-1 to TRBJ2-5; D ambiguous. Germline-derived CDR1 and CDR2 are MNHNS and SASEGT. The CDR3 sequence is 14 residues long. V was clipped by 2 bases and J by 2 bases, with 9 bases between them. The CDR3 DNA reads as TGTGCCAGCAGTGAATTGGCAGCACAAGAGACCCAGTACTTC. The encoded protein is CASSELAAQETQYF.

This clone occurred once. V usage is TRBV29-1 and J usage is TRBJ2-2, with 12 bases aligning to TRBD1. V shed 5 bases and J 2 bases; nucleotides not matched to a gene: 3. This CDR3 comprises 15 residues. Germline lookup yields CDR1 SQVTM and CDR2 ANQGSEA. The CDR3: CSVWDRGRNTGELFF. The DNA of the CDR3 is TGCAGCGTTTGGGACAGGGGGCGCAACACCGGGGAGCTGTTTTTT.

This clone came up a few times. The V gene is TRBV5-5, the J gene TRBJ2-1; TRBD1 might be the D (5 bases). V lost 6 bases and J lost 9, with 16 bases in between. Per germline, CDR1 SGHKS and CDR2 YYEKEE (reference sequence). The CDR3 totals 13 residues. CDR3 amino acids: CASTLGPATEQFF. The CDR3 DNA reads TGTGCCAGCACCCTGGGGCCCGCGACTGAGCAGTTCTTC.